The present TCR beta chain was sequenced within a study of T cell repertoires in MIS-A myocarditis. Sequencing was performed with immunoSEQ multiplex PCR; in TCRdb, only in-frame clones are kept and a portion is missing. This sample has 15,000 or so clones, with about 67% found just once. Germline CDR1 LGHNA, CDR2 YSLEER. The germline V and J ends were trimmed by 1 base and 3 bases, with 10 bases remaining between them. The CDR3 is 14 residues long. V usage is TRBV4-3 and J usage is TRBJ2-7, with TRBD1 as a possible D gene (6 bases). The sample taken for sequencing was left ventricle heart tissue obtained at autopsy. This clonotype was obtained from a man between 18 and 35 years old with fulminant myocarditis from multisystem inflammatory syndrome in adults (MIS-A) after COVID-19. For the CDR3, the DNA is TGCGCCAGCAGCCAAGTTCGAGGGGGCTACGAGCAGTACTTC. Its translation is CASSQVRGGYEQYF.